Below are 12 T cell receptor beta chains sequenced from a single sample in a study of T cell responses to AZD1222 COVID-19 vaccine. Data came from immunoSEQ multiplex PCR; TCRdb stores just in-frame clones and leaves some out. Here the sample spans roughly 150,000 clones, 90% to 95% being singletons. The sequences come from peripheral blood, collected on day 0 of AZD1222 vaccination. Every receptor here comes from an adult in good health.

The gene calls are TRBV6-5 and TRBJ1-2; D is unclear. The germline V gene has CDR1 MNHEY and CDR2 SVGAGI. The CDR3 has 14 residues. V lost 0 bases and J 2 bases, leaving 7 bases between the germline ends. The chain's CDR3 is CASSYSPGNYGYTF. The CDR3 DNA sequence: TGTGCCAGCAGTTACTCGCCTGGGAACTATGGCTACACCTTC.

This chain uses TRBV28 with TRBJ1-4; D uncertain. This CDR3 comprises 13 residues. Trimming cost V 5 bases and J 8 bases, with 12 bases left between them. Germline CDR1 and CDR2: MDHEN and SYDVKM. The CDR3, as DNA: TGTGCCAGCAGTCACGGGAGCCGGGAAAAACTGTTTTTT. Its translation is CASSHGSREKLFF.

The V and J genes are TRBV21-1 and TRBJ1-3. TRBV21-1 is a known pseudogene. The CDR3 loop spans 16 amino acids. This CDR3 reads CASSKSRAISGNTIYF. The CDR3 DNA sequence: TGTGCCAGCAGCAAATCGAGAGCTATCTCTGGAAACACCATATATTTT.

This chain connects TRBV12-5 to TRBJ1-2, with D maybe TRBD1 (5 bases). Deletions cut 0 bases from V and 4 bases from J, with 15 bases between. The CDR3 is 16 residues long. Per germline, CDR1 LGHNT and CDR2 FRNRAP. CDR3 nucleotide sequence: TGTGCTAGTGGTTTGGTACCTAAAGGGGACGGCTATGGCTACACCTTC. Translating gives CASGLVPKGDGYGYTF.

The rearrangement uses TRBV14 and TRBJ1-1; D not certain. The ends were cut back, 0 bases at V and 1 base at J, with 3 bases in the middle. Germline CDR1 and CDR2: SGHDN and FVKESK. This CDR3 has 13 amino acids. In DNA, the CDR3 is TGTGCCAGCAGCCAAGAAAGGAACACTGAAGCTTTCTTT. It translates to CASSQERNTEAFF.

This chain links TRBV6-6 with TRBJ2-4; D not resolved. Trimming pared 7 bases from V and 0 bases from J, leaving 13 bases between. This CDR3 region has 15 residues. Germline CDR1 reads MNHNY; CDR2 reads SVGAGI (reference sequence). CDR3 loop: CASKATDLAKNIQYF. In nucleotides, the CDR3 is TGTGCCAGCAAGGCGACGGACCTAGCCAAAAACATTCAGTACTTC.

The V gene is TRBV27, the J gene TRBJ1-6; D might be TRBD1 (6 bases). This CDR3 is 16 amino acids long. Germline values: CDR1 MNHEY, CDR2 SMNVEV (reference sequence). V gave up 0 bases and J gave up 6 bases, with 12 bases separating them. The CDR3 loop is CASSLSAGARNSPLHF. CDR3 DNA sequence: TGTGCCAGCAGTTTATCGGCAGGGGCCCGTAATTCACCCCTCCACTTT.

V usage is TRBV18 and J usage is TRBJ2-1, with 9 bases that match TRBD2. V lost 2 bases to trimming and J lost 9 bases; unmatched junction nucleotides: 17. CDR3 length: 18 residues. Per germline, CDR1 KGHSH and CDR2 LQKENI. CDR3 region: CASSPNLVRGGGGSEQFF. The CDR3 bases are TGTGCCAGCTCACCAAACCTCGTGCGTGGCGGGGGGGGGAGTGAGCAGTTCTTC.

The chain has TRBV2 and TRBJ1-5; D call uncertain. Per germline, CDR1 SNHLY and CDR2 FYNNEI. This CDR3 is built from 12 residues. Trimming cost V 4 bases and J 5 bases, with 6 bases left between them. In DNA form, the CDR3 reads TGTGCCAGCAGTGCAGCCTATCAGCCCCAGCATTTT. It specifies CASSAAYQPQHF.

This clone was counted a single time. V and J are TRBV19 and TRBJ1-2; D remains unclear. V was cut by 6 bases and J by 8 bases, with 16 bases left in between. Per the germline V gene, CDR1 is LNHDA and CDR2 is SQIVND (reference sequence). There are 13 residues in the CDR3. CDR3 coding DNA: TGTGCCAGTAGCGACTTAAGAGTCGGGGGCTACACCTTC. Its translation is CASSDLRVGGYTF. Filled out from reference TRBV19 and TRBJ1-2, the complete variable domain reads DGGITQSPKYLFRKEGQNVTLSCEQNLNHDAMYWYRQDPGQGLRLIYYSQIVNDFQKGDIAEGYSVSREKKESFPLTVTSAQKNPTAFYLCASSDLRVGGYTFGSGTRLTVV.

The V call is TRBV7-8, the J call TRBJ1-1; the D gene is possibly TRBD1 (5 bases). Trimming took off 6 bases at V and 1 base at J, with 18 bases between the two ends. This CDR3 is built from 16 residues. CDR1 and CDR2 from the germline V gene are SGHVS and FQNEAQ. CDR3 DNA: TGTGCCAGCAGGGCATTTGGGGGTAGGAAGAACACTGAAGCTTTCTTT. Translated: CASRAFGGRKNTEAFF. Supplemented by reference TRBV7-8 and TRBJ1-1, the full variable domain reads GAGVSQSPRYKVAKRGQDVALRCDPISGHVSLFWYQQALGQGPEFLTYFQNEAQLDKSGLPSDRFFAERPEGSVSTLKIQRTQQEDSAVYLCASRAFGGRKNTEAFFGQGTRLTVV.

The chain joins TRBV6-1 to TRBJ1-4; D is possibly TRBD1 (6 bases). The V end lost 7 bases, the J end lost 6 bases, and 9 bases lay between the germline ends. The CDR3 length is 12 residues. The germline CDR1 and CDR2 sequences are MNHNS and SASEGT. In nucleotides, the CDR3 is TGTGCCAGCAAAGGGGGGTATGAAAAACTGTTTTTT. It yields the protein CASKGGYEKLFF.